This T cell receptor (beta chain) was found in a study of T cell repertoires in cytomegalovirus infection. One entry per CDR3 protein results from TCRdb running MiXCR on the reads. The sample holds nearly 650,000 distinct CDR3 sequences, less than 25% seen once. This CDR3 is built from 13 residues. Germline CDR1 is SQVTM and CDR2 is ANQGSEA. V lost 4 bases to trimming and J lost 2 bases, with 8 bases between them. This TCR was sampled from a human donor in good health (CMV status not recorded). Some clones in this sample may be carry-over from other donors' samples. Sequenced material: CD8+ T cells from PBMCs. The chain employs TRBV29-1 and TRBJ2-2, with no clear D. CDR3 sequence: CSVAVLNTGELFF. The DNA of the CDR3 is TGCAGCGTTGCCGTATTAAACACCGGGGAGCTGTTTTTT.